This T cell receptor beta chain was captured by sequencing in a study of T cell repertoires in cytomegalovirus infection. Study-wide context: Carrying CMV and the relevant HLA type showed in public TCR beta signatures.

Via MiXCR, TCRdb re-called the reads, giving one row per CDR3 protein. The sample includes 150,000 to 200,000 distinct CDR3 sequences, approximately 28% seen only once; the top ten take roughly 29%. CDR3 length equals 13 residues. Between the trimmed V and J ends, which lost 6 bases and 1 base, there was a span of 9 bases. About this clonotype itself: Being one base from a much bigger clone, this may be a read error. As the CDR3 is not closed by the conserved phenylalanine or tryptophan, this likely results from a read error.

The sequence was obtained from a human donor in good health (CMV status not recorded). Some clones in this sample may be carry-over from other donors' samples. Sample: PBMCs. The chain joins TRBV12-3 or TRBV12-4 to TRBJ2-5; no clear D gene. The CDR3 spells CASSPWRQETQYI. For the CDR3, the DNA is TGTGCCAGCAGCCCCTGGCGCCAAGAGACCCAGTACATC.